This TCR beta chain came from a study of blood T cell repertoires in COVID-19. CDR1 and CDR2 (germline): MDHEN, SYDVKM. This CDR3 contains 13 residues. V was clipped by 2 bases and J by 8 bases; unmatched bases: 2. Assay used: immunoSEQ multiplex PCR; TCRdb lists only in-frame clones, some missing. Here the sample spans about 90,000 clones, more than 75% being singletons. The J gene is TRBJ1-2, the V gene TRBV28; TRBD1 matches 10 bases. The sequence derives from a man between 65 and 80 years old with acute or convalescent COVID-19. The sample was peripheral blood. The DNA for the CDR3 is TGTGCCAGCAGTTTAGACAGGGGGCGAGGCTACACCTTC. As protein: CASSLDRGRGYTF.